The clone carrying this TCR beta chain was recorded many times. This CDR3 is 12 amino acids long. Between the trimmed V and J ends, which lost 4 bases and 6 bases, there was a span of 6 bases. CDR1 and CDR2 from the germline V gene are MNHEY and SMNVEV (reference sequence). The sample is drawn from a study of T cells after posttransplantation cyclophosphamide. TCRdb's table, derived via immunoSEQ multiplex PCR, lists solely in-frame clones and lacks some. The sample was found to contain 40,000 to 45,000 clones, and every one recurs. The source material was PBMCs. The clonotype was recovered from a man aged 40-49 years in good health, CMV-negative, and a related stem cell transplant donor. V is TRBV27 and J is TRBJ2-2; no reliable D call. CDR3 in DNA: TGTGCCAGCAGTTCCCGGGCCGGGGAGCTGTTTTTT. Translating gives CASSSRAGELFF.